Listed below are T cell receptor beta chains from one sample, sequenced in a study of identical twins. TCRdb reprocessed the 5' RACE reads via MiXCR and lists one record per CDR3 protein. Of around 1.7 million distinct CDR3 sequences listed, around 29% were seen once; the top ten hold under 0.35%. The sequenced sample was cord blood. These receptor sequences come from a newborn girl in good health. CDR3s include the opening cysteine and the closing phenylalanine or tryptophan. D genes are given only for firm matches. Only some rows state a clone size, as once, few, many or a class for expanded clones.

NA TRBJ2-1 NA TRBV5-5 CASSLGWRANEQFF TGTGCCAGCAGCTTGGGTTGGCGTGCCAATGAGCAGTTCTTC
NA TRBJ2-5 TRBD1 TRBV19 CASSMPDRVFETQYF TGTGCCAGTAGTATGCCCGACAGGGTGTTCGAGACCCAGTACTTC
few TRBJ1-5 NA TRBV10-3 CAIRQGDGSNQPQHF TGTGCCATCAGACAGGGCGACGGGAGCAATCAGCCCCAGCATTTT
few TRBJ2-3 NA TRBV29-1 CSVTGLPSTDTQYF TGCAGCGTCACAGGACTACCTAGCACAGATACGCAGTATTTT
few TRBJ2-2 NA TRBV6-6 CASSYSRPTGELFF TGTGCCAGCAGTTACTCCAGACCGACCGGGGAGCTGTTTTTT
few TRBJ2-7 NA TRBV7-5 CISVSEAYAEGGSSYEQYF NA
few TRBJ1-4 TRBD1 TRBV7-2 CASSLGLAGGAEKLFF TGTGCCAGCAGCTTAGGATTAGCAGGGGGGGCTGAAAAACTGTTTTTT
NA TRBJ2-1 NA TRBV28 CASRRFVSYNEQFF TGTGCCAGCAGGCGCTTCGTCTCTTACAATGAGCAGTTCTTC
NA TRBJ2-4 NA TRBV6-6 CASTNLAKNIQYF TGTGCCAGCACCAACTTAGCCAAAAACATTCAGTACTTC
NA TRBJ2-1 NA TRBV20-1 CSARAPSITYNEQFF TGCAGTGCTAGAGCCCCCAGCATCACCTACAATGAGCAGTTCTTC
few TRBJ2-5 NA TRBV24-1 CATVETQYF TGTGCCACCGTAGAGACCCAGTACTTC
few TRBJ1-2 NA TRBV27 CASSWAKSDYGYTF TGTGCCAGCAGTTGGGCCAAATCGGACTATGGCTACACCTTC
few TRBJ2-1 TRBD2 TRBV29-1 CSAEVGRAGSYNEQFF TGCAGCGCTGAGGTTGGGAGGGCTGGGTCCTACAATGAGCAGTTCTTC
NA TRBJ1-2 NA TRBV7-2 CASSFGGRGYTF TGTGCCAGCAGCTTTGGGGGTCGGGGCTACACCTTC
few TRBJ1-2 NA TRBV29-1 CSVDNRDGYTF TGCAGCGTTGATAACAGGGACGGCTACACCTTC
few TRBJ2-7 NA TRBV5-1 CASSLLNPGVNEQYF TGCGCCAGCAGCTTGCTCAACCCAGGGGTCAATGAGCAGTACTTC
NA TRBJ1-1 NA TRBV6-2/TRBV6-3 CASRIMGLLNTEAFF TGTGCCAGCAGAATAATGGGACTTCTGAACACTGAAGCTTTCTTT
many TRBJ1-2 NA TRBV27 CASSSYNYGYTF TGTGCCAGCAGTTCCTATAACTATGGCTACACCTTC
NA TRBJ1-5 TRBD1 TRBV20-1 CSAPTGAREPQHF TGCAGTGCTCCTACAGGGGCGAGAGAGCCCCAGCATTTT
NA TRBJ2-3 TRBD1 TRBV5-1 CASGLGGQGLDTQYF TGCGCCAGCGGTTTGGGGGGACAGGGCCTAGATACGCAGTATTTT
NA TRBJ1-2 NA TRBV9 CASSVARAGYTF TGTGCCAGCAGCGTAGCTCGGGCAGGCTACACCTTC
NA TRBJ2-5 TRBD1 TRBV13 CASSHSPPRQGEFQETQYF TGTGCCAGCAGCCATAGCCCCCCGCGACAGGGGGAATTCCAAGAGACCCAGTACTTC
few TRBJ1-2 TRBD1 TRBV5-1 CASSLAGTGLNYGYTF TGCGCCAGCAGCTTGGCCGGGACAGGGCTCAACTATGGCTACACCTTC
few TRBJ2-4 TRBD2 TRBV6-1 CASSDLAGGNIQYF TGTGCCAGCAGTGACCTAGCGGGGGGAAACATTCAGTACTTC
NA TRBJ1-2 TRBD1 TRBV2 CASIFGSIRGLSHGYTF TGTGCCAGCATCTTCGGGTCAATCAGGGGGCTATCGCATGGCTACACCTTC
NA TRBJ2-1 NA TRBV7-2 CASSSQWTEQFF TGTGCCAGCAGCTCCCAATGGACAGAGCAGTTCTTC
once TRBJ2-7 TRBD2 TRBV20-1 CSAGLAGGQQYF TGCAGTGCTGGACTAGCGGGCGGCCAGCAGTACTTC
few TRBJ1-2 TRBD1 TRBV5-1 CASSLSGQPRYTF TGCGCCAGCAGCTTGTCGGGACAGCCTAGATACACCTTC
NA TRBJ2-7 NA TRBV12-3/TRBV12-4 CASSLGGHVQYEQYF TGTGCCAGCAGTTTAGGAGGTCACGTACAGTACGAGCAGTACTTC
NA TRBJ1-4 TRBD1 TRBV5-1 CASNQGTVGEKLFF TGCGCCAGCAACCAAGGGACAGTGGGTGAAAAACTGTTTTTT
once TRBJ2-1 NA TRBV5-6 CASCVGGSYNEQFF TGTGCCAGCTGCGTCGGCGGCTCCTACAATGAGCAGTTCTTC
once TRBJ2-5 NA TRBV11-2 CASSLVGGFYNEQYF TGTGCCAGCAGCTTAGTGGGGGGTTTCTACAATGAGCAGTACTTC
NA TRBJ2-5 TRBD2 TRBV11-2 CASSFAGLVQETQYF TGTGCCAGCAGCTTCGCCGGACTAGTACAAGAGACCCAGTACTTC
NA TRBJ2-7 NA TRBV20-1 CSARDWRLSEQYF TGCAGTGCTAGAGATTGGAGACTATCGGAGCAGTACTTC
NA TRBJ2-5 NA TRBV2 CATTGQSSETQYF TGTGCCACCACCGGACAGTCCTCGGAGACCCAGTACTTC
few TRBJ2-5 NA TRBV11-1 CASSPSTSVHQTQYF TGTGCCAGCAGCCCCTCGACTAGTGTCCATCAGACCCAGTACTTC
few TRBJ2-5 TRBD2 TRBV20-1 CSATLIKGGNQETQYF TGCAGTGCCACACTGATCAAGGGAGGGAACCAAGAGACCCAGTACTTC
NA TRBJ2-7 TRBD2 TRBV7-2 CASSLTGTSRAYEQYF TGTGCCAGCAGCCTCACCGGGACTAGTCGAGCATACGAGCAGTACTTC
NA TRBJ2-2 TRBD1 TRBV2 CASSEAAGTGDTGELFF TGTGCCAGCAGTGAAGCGGCCGGGACAGGGGACACCGGGGAGCTGTTTTTT
few TRBJ1-1 NA TRBV6-1 CASSVSPTSQEAFF TGTGCCAGCAGTGTCTCCCCGACCTCCCAGGAAGCTTTCTTT
NA TRBJ2-3 NA TRBV20-1 CSANRVPSTDTQYF TGCAGTGCTAACAGGGTACCCAGCACAGATACGCAGTATTTT
NA TRBJ2-1 NA TRBV20-1 CSASLTVLGNGQFF TGCAGTGCTAGCTTGACTGTATTGGGGAATGGGCAGTTCTTC
NA TRBJ2-3 NA TRBV20-1 CSARAGRGSSTDTQYF TGCAGTGCTAGAGCCGGGCGGGGCTCTAGCACAGATACGCAGTATTTT
NA TRBJ1-4 TRBD1 TRBV29-1 CSVAVGTANEKLFF TGCAGCGTTGCAGTGGGGACAGCTAATGAAAAACTGTTTTTT